What follows are 9 T cell receptor beta chains derived from one specimen sequenced in a study of T cell changes during pregnancy in multiple sclerosis. The table came from immunoSEQ multiplex PCR; TCRdb's copy has only in-frame clones and leaves some out. Counted here are approximately 88,000 clones, roughly 91% occurring once; the ten biggest clones make up around 4%. The sequenced sample was peripheral blood, obtained in the first trimester of pregnancy. All receptors come from a female donor with multiple sclerosis, enrolled in a pregnancy study.

V gene TRBV11-2 combines with J gene TRBJ2-6; D remains ambiguous. V shed 1 base and J shed 4 bases, with 5 bases lying between them. Germline CDR1 reads SGHAT; CDR2 reads FQNNGV. The CDR3 runs 14 residues. CDR3 coding DNA: TGTGCCAGCAGCTTAGTCGCGGGGGCCAACGTCCTGACTTTC. It encodes CASSLVAGANVLTF.

The chain couples TRBV5-4 to TRBJ1-1; no clear D gene. The CDR3 loop spans 14 amino acids. The V end was cut by 0 bases, the J end by 8 bases, with 14 bases between. Germline CDR1 is SGHNT and CDR2 is YYREEE (reference sequence). The chain's CDR3 is CASSLGQSRIEAFF. CDR3 nucleotide sequence: TGTGCCAGCAGCTTGGGTCAGTCGCGGATAGAAGCTTTCTTT.

This chain uses TRBV4-2 with TRBJ2-5; D is undetermined. Trimming took off 1 base at V and 0 bases at J, with 6 bases between the two ends. This CDR3 contains 14 residues. Per the germline V gene, CDR1 is LGHNA and CDR2 is YNFKEQ. CDR3 nucleotide sequence: TGTGCCAGCAGCCAAGGACAACACCAAGAGACCCAGTACTTC. Amino acid sequence: CASSQGQHQETQYF.

The CDR3 DNA reads TGTGCCAGCAGTATCCGTAGCAATCAGCCCCAGCATTTT. Protein sequence: CASSIRSNQPQHF. This chain uses TRBV6-5 with TRBJ1-5; D is unresolved. There are 13 residues in the CDR3. Germline CDR1 MNHEY, CDR2 SVGAGI. Trimming removed 5 bases from V and 0 bases from J, with 5 bases in between.

The V gene is TRBV29-1, the J gene TRBJ2-2; 7 nucleotides line up with TRBD1. CDR1 is SQVTM, CDR2 ANQGSEA, per germline. CDR3 length: 16 amino acids. After removal of 1 base from V and 3 bases from J, the junction contained 8 bases not matched to a gene. The CDR3 coding sequence is TGCAGCGTTGAAGGTTCGGAGACAGGGTACACCGGGGAGCTGTTTTTT. Protein sequence: CSVEGSETGYTGELFF.

The gene calls are TRBV21-1 and TRBJ2-7; the table's D call, TRBD1, was not checked against the DNA. TRBV21-1 is a recognized pseudogene. The CDR3 covers 15 residues. CDR3 DNA sequence: TGTGCCAGCCCTAAAGTGACAGGGCCTGGGGACGAGCAGTACTTC. Translation: CASPKVTGPGDEQYF.

The chain recombines TRBV10-1 with TRBJ1-3; D is perhaps TRBD1 (5 bases). Trimming took 3 bases from V and 2 from J, leaving 8 bases between them. CDR1 and CDR2 (germline): WNHNN, SYGVQD (reference sequence). The CDR3 loop spans 14 amino acids. In DNA, the CDR3 is TGCGCCAGCAGTGACGGGGGAACTGGAAACACCATATATTTT. This gives the protein CASSDGGTGNTIYF.

About this clone: This same CDR3 is encoded by further DNA sequences in the sample. The chain uses TRBV5-1 and TRBJ2-5; 13 nucleotides match TRBD2. V shed 4 bases and J 3 bases; nucleotides not matched to a gene: 3. This CDR3 region has 15 residues. Germline V gene sequence: CDR1 SGHRS, CDR2 YFSETQ. This CDR3 reads CASSLGLAGEETQYF. The CDR3, as DNA: TGCGCCAGCAGCCTAGGACTAGCGGGGGAAGAGACCCAGTACTTC.

The rearrangement uses TRBV6-5 and TRBJ2-1; 10 bases fit TRBD1. From germline, CDR1 is MNHEY and CDR2 SVGAGI. The V segment lost 6 bases and the J segment 9 bases; nucleotides outside the gene matches: 11. CDR3 length equals 15 residues. CDR3 protein: CASRRTGGGEGEQFF. The CDR3 region has the DNA TGTGCCAGCAGGCGGACAGGGGGAGGTGAAGGTGAGCAGTTCTTC.